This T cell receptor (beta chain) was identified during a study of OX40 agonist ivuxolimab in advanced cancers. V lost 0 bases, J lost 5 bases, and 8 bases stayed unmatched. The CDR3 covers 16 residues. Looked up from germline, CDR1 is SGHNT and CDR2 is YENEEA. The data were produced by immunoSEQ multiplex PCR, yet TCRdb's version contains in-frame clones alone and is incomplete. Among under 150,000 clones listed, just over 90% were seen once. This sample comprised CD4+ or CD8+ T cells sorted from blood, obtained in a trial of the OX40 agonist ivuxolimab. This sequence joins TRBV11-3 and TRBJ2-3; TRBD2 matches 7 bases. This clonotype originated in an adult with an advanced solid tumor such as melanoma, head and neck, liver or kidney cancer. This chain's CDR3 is CASSLDHRRELDTQYF. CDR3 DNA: TGTGCCAGCAGCTTAGATCATCGGCGGGAGTTAGATACGCAGTATTTT.